The clone carrying this T cell receptor beta chain was detected ten times or more. The antigen is not known. This sample was taken from a study of Graves' ophthalmopathy and Graves' hyperthyroidism. Findings of the study overall: Both an approximately 70% sensitivity and an approximately 75% specificity characterized the model's predictions of ophthalmopathy progression. A majority of expanded thyroid clonotypes exceeding 0.001 frequency were likewise present in blood.

Beta-chain TCR CDR3 regions were amplified from RNA transcripts. The first round was an RT-PCR with HTBI primers, and the second round was a multiplex PCR. A single record per CDR3 protein comes from TCRdb applying MiXCR to the multiplex PCR reads. The table shows over 450,000 distinct CDR3 sequences, with over 13% occurring only once. This TCR derives from a woman aged 25 to 45 with Graves' ophthalmopathy. The sequencing sample was made of blood.

In DNA form, the CDR3 reads TGTGCCAGCAGTTTACGGCGGCTCTATGGCTACACCTTC. Translated: CASSLRRLYGYTF. The rearrangement uses TRBV12-3 or TRBV12-4 and TRBJ1-2; D gene uncertain. The CDR3 totals 13 residues. The V end was cut by 2 bases, the J end by 4 bases, with 8 bases between.